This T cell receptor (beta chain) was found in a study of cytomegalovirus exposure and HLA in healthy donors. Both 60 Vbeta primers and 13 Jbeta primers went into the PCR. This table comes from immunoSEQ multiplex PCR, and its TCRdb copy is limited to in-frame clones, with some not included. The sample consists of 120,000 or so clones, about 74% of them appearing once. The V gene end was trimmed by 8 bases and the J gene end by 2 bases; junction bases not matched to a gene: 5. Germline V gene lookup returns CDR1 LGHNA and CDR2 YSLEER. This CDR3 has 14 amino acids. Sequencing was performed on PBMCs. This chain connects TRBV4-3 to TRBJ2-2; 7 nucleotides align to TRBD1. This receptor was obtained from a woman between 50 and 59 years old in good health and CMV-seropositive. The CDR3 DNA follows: TGCGCCAGCCGGGGACAGCCAAACACCGGGGAGCTGTTTTTT. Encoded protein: CASRGQPNTGELFF.